Shown below are 7 T cell receptor beta chains from a single sample sequenced in a study of blood T cell repertoires in COVID-19. Some clones are missing from TCRdb's copy, which holds only in-frame ones; the method was immunoSEQ multiplex PCR. This table holds over 80,000 clones, around 90% found once. Sequenced input: peripheral blood. The origin of the receptors is a human donor with active COVID-19. The donor label of this sample is uncertain.

This rearrangement joins TRBV7-9 to TRBJ1-1; the match to TRBD1 covers 8 bases. This CDR3 has 16 residues. The V gene's germline CDR1 is SEHNR and CDR2 FQNEAQ (reference sequence). The V and J ends lost 0 bases and 6 bases, in that order; junction bases with no gene match: 9. CDR3 in amino acids: CASSLAGLATGAEAFF. For the CDR3, the DNA is TGTGCCAGCAGCTTAGCGGGCCTCGCGACAGGGGCTGAAGCTTTCTTT.

The CDR3, as DNA: TGTGCCAGCAGTAACGGCCGGACAGGGGGCTTTTCGAACACCGGGGAGCTGTTTTTT. Its translation is CASSNGRTGGFSNTGELFF. The V and J genes are TRBV7-6 and TRBJ2-2; 11 bases map to TRBD1. The CDR3 is made up of 19 amino acids. V lost 6 bases to trimming and J lost 0 bases; unmatched junction nucleotides: 12. The germline gives CDR1 SGHVS, CDR2 FNYEAQ.

The chain couples TRBV19 to TRBJ2-1; 11 bases agree with TRBD1. The length of the CDR3 is 15 residues. Per the germline V gene, CDR1 is LNHDA and CDR2 is SQIVND (reference sequence). Trimming took 5 bases from V and 8 from J; bases not matched to a gene: 8. CDR3 DNA: TGTGCCAGTAGTTTCGGACAGGGGGCTTGGTATGAGCAGTTCTTC. It yields the protein CASSFGQGAWYEQFF.

This chain connects TRBV10-1 to TRBJ1-5, with TRBD1 matching over 8 bases. Germline V gene data show CDR1 as WNHNN and CDR2 as SYGVQD (reference sequence). The CDR3 spans 13 residues. V trimming: 3 bases; J trimming: 14 bases; junction bases outside the gene matches: 9. The DNA for the CDR3 is TGCGCCAGCAGTGAAGTCTCAGGGGGCCCCAAGCATTTT. Translated, it gives CASSEVSGGPKHF.

The chain joins TRBV5-1 to TRBJ2-2, with 7 bases that match TRBD2. Unmatched junction bases numbered 2, after V lost 0 bases and J lost 6 bases. In germline, CDR1 is SGHRS, CDR2 YFSETQ. The CDR3 runs 14 residues. The CDR3 loop is CASSLEGRAGELFF. The CDR3 DNA is TGCGCCAGCAGCTTGGAAGGGAGGGCCGGGGAGCTGTTTTTT.

This chain links TRBV6-2 or TRBV6-3 with TRBJ1-5, with 8 bases that match TRBD1. V dropped 0 bases and J dropped 7; count of bases not matched to a gene: 2. Germline values: CDR1 MNHEY, CDR2 SVGEGT. CDR3 length: 14 amino acids. CDR3 DNA: TGTGCCAGCAGTTACTCCGACAGGGGACAGCCCCAGCATTTT. Its translation is CASSYSDRGQPQHF.

The J gene is TRBJ1-1, the V gene TRBV5-6; D gene ambiguous. V was pared by 2 bases and J by 3 bases, with 14 bases between. CDR3 length: 15 amino acids. The germline V gene encodes CDR1 SGHDT and CDR2 YYEEEE. The DNA for the CDR3 is TGTGCCAGCAGCTTAGTGGTGGAGTGGGACACTGAAGCTTTCTTT. Its protein product is CASSLVVEWDTEAFF.